This T cell receptor beta chain was obtained from a study of blood T cell repertoires in COVID-19. Overall study context: Some COVID-19 samples were acute and others convalescent; all came from the United States, Italy and Spain.

Authors' analysis steps: Quantification of nucleated cells was approximated via reference gene primer amplification. Only in-frame clones appear in the TCRdb table, and some are missing; sequencing was by immunoSEQ multiplex PCR. The V and J calls and clone size come from that table; D and trimming were worked out from the DNA. The sample shows under 250,000 clones, about 85% of them seen only once. The TCR comes from a man between 40 and 49 years old with acute or convalescent COVID-19. The sequenced sample consisted of peripheral blood.

The CDR3 is CASSFNDRFFYEQYF. CDR3 DNA: TGTGCCAGCAGTTTCAACGACAGATTTTTCTACGAGCAGTACTTC. J is TRBJ2-7 and V is TRBV27; tentatively, D is TRBD1 (5 bases). Germline V gene lookup returns CDR1 MNHEY and CDR2 SMNVEV (reference sequence). Deletions cut 3 bases from V and 3 bases from J, with 15 bases between. The CDR3 has 15 amino acids.